This TCR beta chain was observed in a study of shared clonotypes between healthy human individuals. As for the study in general: CD8 memory received one plate per donor, CD8 naive two, CD4 memory three and CD4 naive three.

With respect to this clone: Its antigen is not identified.

Study-level points and caveats: Represented genetic and exposure-history diversity was restricted by having few donors.

The investigators split CD4+ cells into a CD45RA+ naive subset and a CD45RA-negative memory subset. CDR1 and CDR2 (germline): SGHNT, YYREEE (reference sequence). The CDR3 is 14 amino acids. V was clipped by 1 base and J by 6 bases, with 14 bases between them. Clones were sequenced by immunoSEQ multiplex PCR, and TCRdb holds only the in-frame ones, with some missing. The sample contains some 1.4 million clones, roughly 97% of which appear only once. Material for sequencing was naive CD4+ T cells sorted from blood. Specified subset: CD45RA+ positively selected. The TCR originated in a man between 25 and 39 years old in good health. The rearrangement joins TRBV5-4 to TRBJ2-7; TRBD2 is a possible D gene (5 bases). CDR3 bases: TGTGCCAGCAGCTTGCGCAGGACGGAGGCCGAGCAGTACTTC. This translates into CASSLRRTEAEQYF.